Shown below are 29 T cell receptor beta chains from a single sample sequenced in a study of spatial heterogeneity in lung cancer. One entry per CDR3 protein results from TCRdb running MiXCR on the 5' RACE reads. The table lists roughly 70,000 distinct CDR3 sequences, about 14% of them singletons. Time point defined: sample taken at primary tumor resection. Researchers sequenced whole RNA taken from tumor, nontumor lung or frozen PBMC without sorting. Sequenced material: PBMCs, taken at surgery. Every receptor here comes from a male donor with early-stage non-small cell lung cancer.

The chain has TRBV29-1 and TRBJ2-7; 11 bases match TRBD1. The germline CDR1 and CDR2 sequences are SQVTM and ANQGSEA. J gave up 4 bases and V 6 bases, and 5 bases lay outside the gene matches. The CDR3 is 13 residues long. The CDR3 nucleotides read TGCAGCGTGACGGACAGGGGGCTATACGAGCAGTACTTC. Protein sequence: CSVTDRGLYEQYF.

The chain joins TRBV29-1 to TRBJ2-5; D gene unclear. The CDR3 has 12 amino acids. CDR1 is SQVTM and CDR2 is ANQGSEA in the germline V gene. CDR3 nucleotides: TGCAGTCCAAGACTGGGGCAAGAGACCCAGTACTTC. Translating gives CSPRLGQETQYF.

This clonotype was found a few times. The chain employs TRBV7-9 and TRBJ2-7; 10 nucleotides line up with TRBD2. The CDR3 is 16 amino acids. Germline CDR1 is SEHNR and CDR2 is FQNEAQ (reference sequence). J was trimmed by 1 base and V by 5 bases; bases with no gene match: 8. CDR3 in DNA: TGTGCCAGCAGCCACCCTAGCGGGAGAGGTTCCTACGAGCAGTACTTC. Translated, it gives CASSHPSGRGSYEQYF.

This clonotype was seen a handful of times. The rearrangement joins TRBV13 to TRBJ2-7; TRBD2 matches at 11 bases. The germline V gene encodes CDR1 PRHDT and CDR2 FYEKMQ (reference sequence). V lost 5 bases, J lost 3 bases, and 3 bases stayed unmatched. This CDR3 is 14 amino acids long. The CDR3 DNA sequence: TGTGCCAGCAGCCCTACTAGCGGGAGCTACGAGCAGTACTTC. It codes for CASSPTSGSYEQYF.

The J gene is TRBJ2-7, the V gene TRBV6-5; D ambiguous. The V and J ends lost 7 bases and 0 bases respectively, with 7 bases between them. This CDR3 spans 12 amino acids. Germline-derived CDR1 and CDR2 are MNHEY and SVGAGI. CDR3 loop: CASKGDSYEQYF. Written as DNA, the CDR3 is TGTGCCAGCAAAGGCGACTCCTACGAGCAGTACTTC.

V and J are TRBV4-1 and TRBJ1-1; possible D gene TRBD1, 6 bases. Between the trimmed V and J ends, which lost 1 base and 1 base, there was a span of 16 bases. Germline lookup yields CDR1 MGHRA and CDR2 YSYEKL. This CDR3 comprises 17 residues. Here the CDR3 reads CASSQAVGGLGNTEAFF. The CDR3 region has the DNA TGCGCCAGCAGCCAAGCTGTTGGGGGGCTGGGGAACACTGAAGCTTTCTTT.

The chain couples TRBV24-1 to TRBJ1-1; 8 bases line up with TRBD1. Unmatched junction bases numbered 9, after V lost 8 bases and J lost 5 bases. CDR3 length equals 14 residues. CDR1 and CDR2 (germline): KGHDR, SFDVKD. CDR3 in DNA: TGTGCCACCACACAGGACAGGGAAAGGACTGAAGCTTTCTTT. This gives the protein CATTQDRERTEAFF.

As for this clonotype: A much larger clone lies one base from this, so it may be a read error. The chain couples TRBV12-3 or TRBV12-4 to TRBJ2-5, with no clear D. CDR3 size: 14 residues. The CDR3 nucleotides read TGTGCCAGCAGTTTAGACCGCTTCCAAGAGACCCAGTGCTTC. It codes for CASSLDRFQETQCF.

Many counts were recorded for this clonotype. The J gene is TRBJ1-5, the V gene TRBV2; D uncertain. This CDR3 region has 16 residues. The germline CDR1 and CDR2 sequences are SNHLY and FYNNEI. Between the trimmed V and J ends, which lost 5 bases and 5 bases, there was a span of 19 bases. In nucleotides, the CDR3 is TGTGCCAGCAGTTCCGTGGCTAGTAGCTTTGATCAGCCCCAGCATTTT. It codes for CASSSVASSFDQPQHF. The full variable domain, with the rest looked up from reference TRBV2 and TRBJ1-5, is EPEVTQTPSHQVTQMGQEVILRCVPISNHLYFYWYRQILGQKVEFLVSFYNNEISEKSEIFDDQFSVERPDGSNFTLKIRSTKLEDSAMYFCASSSVASSFDQPQHFGDGTRLSIL.

This clonotype has ten or more counts. The V and J genes are TRBV12-3 or TRBV12-4 and TRBJ2-2; D is unclear. This CDR3 comprises 12 residues. Trimming left V 7 bases short and J 3 bases short, with 6 bases between. The DNA for the CDR3 is TGTGCCAGCACAAGGGACACCGGGGAGCTGTTTTTT. Protein product: CASTRDTGELFF.

This chain connects TRBV20-1 to TRBJ2-1; possible D gene TRBD2, 6 bases. The CDR3 loop spans 16 amino acids. V shed 6 bases and J shed 3 bases, with 21 bases lying between them. Per the germline V gene, CDR1 is DFQATT and CDR2 is SNEGSKA (reference sequence). The CDR3 DNA is TGCAGTGCGGGAGACTCCGGGACTTATAGCTACAATGAGCAGTTCTTC. It encodes CSAGDSGTYSYNEQFF.

The rearrangement links TRBV29-1 to TRBJ2-1, with unresolved D. CDR3 length: 15 amino acids. The germline V and J ends were trimmed by 4 bases and 0 bases, with 13 bases remaining between them. The V gene's germline CDR1 is SQVTM and CDR2 ANQGSEA. CDR3: CSVGSPGNSYNEQFF. The CDR3 nucleotides read TGCAGCGTTGGGTCACCAGGTAACTCCTACAATGAGCAGTTCTTC.

This clonotype appeared many times. The rearrangement links TRBV29-1 to TRBJ1-2, with 10 bases aligning to TRBD1. The J segment lost 1 base and the V segment lost 4 bases, leaving 3 bases of the junction unmatched. The CDR3 extends over 14 amino acids. From germline, CDR1 is SQVTM and CDR2 ANQGSEA. CDR3 nucleotide sequence: TGCAGCGTTGGGACAGGGGGTTATAACTATGGCTACACCTTC. Its protein product is CSVGTGGYNYGYTF.

The V gene is TRBV20-1, the J gene TRBJ2-5; D is uncertain. Germline-derived CDR1 and CDR2 are DFQATT and SNEGSKA (reference sequence). The CDR3 covers 13 residues. Trimming removed 5 bases at V and 0 bases at J, with 10 bases between. The CDR3 nucleotides are TGCAGTGCTCCCGACCCGTACCAAGAGACCCAGTACTTC. This codes for CSAPDPYQETQYF.

V usage is TRBV21-1 and J usage is TRBJ1-5. TRBV21-1 is a documented pseudogene. The CDR3 runs 15 residues. The CDR3 region has the DNA TGTGCCAGCAGCACCCCATCGGGCCTCCATCAGCCCCAGCATTTT. Its protein product is CASSTPSGLHQPQHF.

There are many counts of this clonotype. The V gene is TRBV2, the J gene TRBJ2-2, with D perhaps being TRBD1 or TRBD2 (5 bases each). Germline CDR1 and CDR2: SNHLY and FYNNEI. The CDR3 length is 15 residues. Trimming took 5 bases from V and 4 from J, leaving 14 bases between them. The chain's CDR3 is CASSYEGTSTGELFF. CDR3 bases: TGTGCCAGCAGTTATGAGGGGACGAGCACCGGGGAGCTGTTTTTT.

The chain joins TRBV6-5 to TRBJ2-3; D is uncertain. The CDR3 length is 14 residues. Germline values: CDR1 MNHEY, CDR2 SVGAGI. V was cut by 10 bases and J by 0 bases, with 14 bases left in between. The CDR3 sequence: CATLQGGSTDTQYF. The CDR3 DNA is TGTGCCACCCTACAAGGTGGGAGCACAGATACGCAGTATTTT.

This clonotype was seen a handful of times. V is TRBV14 and J is TRBJ2-7; 12 nucleotides agree with TRBD2. The CDR3 consists of 15 residues. V dropped 4 bases and J dropped 6; count of bases not matched to a gene: 7. Germline V CDR1 and CDR2: SGHDN, FVKESK. The CDR3 nucleotides are TGTGCCAGCAGCCTTCTAGCGGGAGGGCCGGGCGAGCAGTACTTC. This gives the protein CASSLLAGGPGEQYF. Full variable domain (remainder filled in from reference TRBV14 and TRBJ2-7): EAGVTQFPSHSVIEKGQTVTLRCDPISGHDNLYWYRRVMGKEIKFLLHFVKESKQDESGMPNNRFLAERTGGTYSTLKVQPAELEDSGVYFCASSLLAGGPGEQYFGPGTRLTVT.

The chain employs TRBV7-3 and TRBJ2-2; a weak D match, TRBD2 (6 bases). This CDR3 region has 16 residues. In germline, CDR1 is SGHTA, CDR2 FQGTGA. Trimming cost V 1 base and J 3 bases, with 12 bases left between them. CDR3 residues: CASSLILGGYTGELFF. CDR3 nucleotide sequence: TGTGCCAGCAGCTTAATTCTAGGAGGGTACACCGGGGAGCTGTTTTTT.

This clonotype has just a few counts. The J gene is TRBJ1-6, the V gene TRBV2; possibly TRBD1 for D (5 bases). CDR3 length equals 13 residues. Germline-derived CDR1 and CDR2 are SNHLY and FYNNEI. The V gene lost 11 bases and the J gene lost 9 bases, with 17 bases spanning the gap. The CDR3 sequence: CARSRGPGSPLHF. The CDR3 nucleotides are TGTGCCCGGAGTCGGGGCCCCGGTTCACCCCTCCACTTT.

J is TRBJ2-1 and V is TRBV5-1, with D maybe TRBD1 (6 bases). Trimming removed 4 bases from V and 1 base from J, with 9 bases in between. Germline values: CDR1 SGHRS, CDR2 YFSETQ. CDR3 length: 14 residues. This CDR3 is CASSRDISYNEQFF. The CDR3 DNA reads as TGCGCCAGCAGCAGGGACATATCCTACAATGAGCAGTTCTTC.

This clonotype was counted ten times or more. V and J are TRBV7-8 and TRBJ1-5; 9 bases fit TRBD1. In germline, CDR1 is SGHVS, CDR2 FQNEAQ. CDR3 size: 16 residues. V lost 5 bases to trimming and J lost 0 bases; unmatched junction nucleotides: 5. CDR3 bases: TGTGCCAGCAGCGGACGGACAGGGGTTAGCAATCAGCCCCAGCATTTT. Its protein product is CASSGRTGVSNQPQHF.

This clonotype has a handful of counts. This sequence joins TRBV12-3 or TRBV12-4 and TRBJ2-2; no definite D call. The V end lost 5 bases, the J end lost 3 bases, and 4 bases lay between the germline ends. The CDR3 has 12 amino acids. The CDR3 bases are TGTGCCAGCAGTCCCCACACCGGGGAGCTGTTTTTT. Encoded protein: CASSPHTGELFF.

This clonotype has ten or more counts. V gene TRBV18 combines with J gene TRBJ1-1; D perhaps matches TRBD1 (5 bases). This CDR3 is built from 16 residues. Germline CDR1 is KGHSH and CDR2 is LQKENI. Trimming took off 1 base at V and 0 bases at J, with 12 bases between the two ends. The DNA for the CDR3 is TGTGCCAGCTCACCACTTCCAGGGCCGATGAACACTGAAGCTTTCTTT. It specifies CASSPLPGPMNTEAFF.

This clonotype was observed at least ten times. The chain combines TRBV30 with TRBJ2-4; maybe TRBD1 (6 bases). The germline gives CDR1 GTSNPN, CDR2 SVGIG (reference sequence). V lost 7 bases to trimming and J lost 0 bases, with 13 bases between them. The CDR3 is 14 amino acids. The CDR3 here is CALGQLVAKNIQYF. The CDR3 nucleotides read TGTGCCTTAGGACAGCTCGTAGCCAAAAACATTCAGTACTTC.

V and J are TRBV27 and TRBJ2-7; D is unclear. The length of the CDR3 is 14 residues. The V and J ends lost 3 bases and 0 bases respectively, with 9 bases between them. Germline assignment: CDR1 MNHEY and CDR2 SMNVEV (reference sequence). The CDR3 sequence: CASSFWGSSYEQYF. CDR3 in DNA: TGTGCCAGCAGTTTTTGGGGAAGCTCCTACGAGCAGTACTTC.

This clonotype was picked up a small number of times. The V gene is TRBV30, the J gene TRBJ1-4, with 7 bases matching TRBD1. The CDR3 consists of 13 residues. The V segment lost 3 bases and the J segment 7 bases; nucleotides outside the gene matches: 5. Germline-derived CDR1 and CDR2 are GTSNPN and SVGIG (reference sequence). This CDR3 reads CAWSVGQPEKLFF. The DNA for the CDR3 is TGTGCCTGGAGCGTGGGACAGCCTGAAAAACTGTTTTTT. Together with reference TRBV30 and TRBJ1-4, the CDR3 gives the full variable domain: SQTIHQWPATLVQPVGSPLSLECTVEGTSNPNLYWYRQAAGRGLQLLFYSVGIGQISSEVPQNLSASRPQDRQFILSSKKLLLSDSGFYLCAWSVGQPEKLFFGSGTQLSVL.

This clonotype has ten or more counts. The chain recombines TRBV5-5 with TRBJ2-4; the D is unclear. V was shortened by 0 bases and J by 9 bases, with 10 bases between the two germline ends. From germline, CDR1 is SGHKS and CDR2 YYEKEE (reference sequence). This CDR3 comprises 13 residues. The CDR3 here is CASSLVDGGIQYF. CDR3 coding DNA: TGTGCCAGCAGCTTGGTGGACGGCGGCATTCAGTACTTC.

This clonotype was recorded many times. This chain connects TRBV19 to TRBJ1-5; D is undetermined. Germline loops: CDR1 LNHDA, CDR2 SQIVND (reference sequence). The CDR3 covers 13 residues. V shed 3 bases and J shed 0 bases, with 3 bases lying between them. The CDR3: CASSISSNQPQHF. The CDR3 DNA sequence: TGTGCCAGTAGTATTTCTAGCAATCAGCCCCAGCATTTT.